This is a list of T cell receptor beta chains from one sample in a study of T cell responses to AZD1222 COVID-19 vaccine. Data came from immunoSEQ multiplex PCR; TCRdb stores just in-frame clones and leaves some out. The sample includes some 150,000 clones, over 90% seen only once; the top ten take 5% to 5.5%. Sample: peripheral blood, taken on day 0 of AZD1222 vaccination. The source is an adult in good health. CDR3s include the opening cysteine and the closing phenylalanine or tryptophan. D genes are given only for firm matches. A clone size is listed for some rows: how often the clone was seen (once, few, many), or a class if it is expanded.

TRBJ1-4	-	TRBV5-1	-	CASSFTGSGNEKLFF	TGCGCCAGCAGCTTTACAGGGTCGGGTAATGAAAAACTGTTTTTT
TRBJ2-1	TRBD2	TRBV5-5	-	CASSSLAGGPGEQFF	TGTGCCAGCAGCTCACTAGCGGGAGGGCCGGGTGAGCAGTTCTTC
TRBJ2-3	TRBD2	TRBV6-1	-	CASSERLAGSSTQYF	TGTGCCAGCAGTGAAAGACTAGCGGGTTCAAGTACGCAGTATTTT
TRBJ1-1	-	TRBV15	-	CATSRGPGLTNTEAFF	TGTGCCACCAGCAGGGGGCCGGGGCTTACGAACACTGAAGCTTTCTTT
TRBJ1-4	-	TRBV2	-	CASSTVATNEKLFF	TGTGCCAGCTCGACAGTTGCAACTAATGAAAAACTGTTTTTT
TRBJ1-1	-	TRBV10-3	-	CAISERSPNTEAFF	TGTGCCATCAGTGAGCGTAGCCCTAACACTGAAGCTTTCTTT
TRBJ1-1	-	TRBV29-1	once	CSAGGQDLEAFF	TGCAGCGCCGGTGGTCAGGACCTTGAAGCTTTCTTT
TRBJ2-2	TRBD1	TRBV4-2	-	CASSPLGQGANTGELFF	TGTGCCAGCAGCCCGCTGGGACAGGGTGCGAACACCGGGGAGCTGTTTTTT
TRBJ2-7	-	TRBV11-2	-	CASSLEGFSYEQYF	TGTGCCAGCAGCTTAGAAGGGTTCTCCTACGAGCAGTACTTC
TRBJ2-7	-	TRBV12-5	-	CASGLVTRFHEQYF	TGTGCTAGTGGTTTGGTAACTAGATTTCACGAGCAGTACTTC